The rows below give T cell receptor beta chains drawn from one sample of a study of blood T cell dynamics during melanoma immunotherapy. This table comes from immunoSEQ multiplex PCR, and its TCRdb copy is limited to in-frame clones, with some not included. The sample comprises around 5,000 clones, 80% to 85% of which are singletons, and approximately 10% rests with the top ten. The material was blood, obtained from a patient treated with checkpoint blockade. The receptors derive from a human donor with melanoma. CDR3s include the opening cysteine and the closing phenylalanine or tryptophan. A D gene is named only where the DNA matches it firmly.

d_gene | v_gene | CDR3aa
TRBD2 | TRBV27 | CARGGDSSYEQYF
NA | TRBV7-3 | CASSLELRTEAFF
TRBD1 | TRBV5-5 | CASSRQGQNYGYTF
TRBD1 | TRBV19 | CASSVGQGPIEQYF
NA | TRBV7-2 | CASSLEGQRVETQHF
TRBD1 | TRBV19 | CASSPRQGPYEQYF
TRBD1 | TRBV19 | CASRRTGGPPAYEQYF
NA | TRBV14 | CASSHGFRDSYEQYF
NA | TRBV10-1 | CASSESSEDTEAFF
NA | TRBV19 | CASSLRGSRNQPQHF
NA | TRBV5-1 | CASSPDGTRAYEQYF
NA | TRBV7-9 | CASSLKVENYGYTF
NA | TRBV19 | CASSISIDQPQHF
TRBD1 | TRBV4-3 | CASSVGAGQGTYEQYF
TRBD1 | TRBV5-1 | CASSTGQGEQPQHF
TRBD1 | TRBV28 | CASETPGGYGYTF
TRBD1 | TRBV14 | CASSQSVRQGGYEQYF
TRBD1 | TRBV5-1 | CASSPTGGNYGYTF
NA | TRBV19 | CASSIYGTAWNTEAFF
NA | TRBV7-8 | CASSFLATYEQYF
TRBD2 | TRBV9 | CASSVSREGSSYEQYF
NA | TRBV18 | CASSLVEGPGQYF
NA | TRBV28 | CASSRQVRNQPQHF
NA | TRBV2 | CASSDPRGEQYF